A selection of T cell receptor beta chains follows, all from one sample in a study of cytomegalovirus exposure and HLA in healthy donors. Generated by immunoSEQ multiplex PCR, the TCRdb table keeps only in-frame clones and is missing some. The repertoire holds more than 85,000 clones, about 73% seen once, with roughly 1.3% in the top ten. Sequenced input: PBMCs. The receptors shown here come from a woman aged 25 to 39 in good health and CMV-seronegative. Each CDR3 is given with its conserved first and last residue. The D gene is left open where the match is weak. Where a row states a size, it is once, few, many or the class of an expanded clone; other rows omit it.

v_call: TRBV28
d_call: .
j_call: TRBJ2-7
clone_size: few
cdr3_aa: CATRPRVLALHGYF
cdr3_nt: TGTGCCACCAGGCCTCGGGTTCTCGCCTTACATGGGTACTTC

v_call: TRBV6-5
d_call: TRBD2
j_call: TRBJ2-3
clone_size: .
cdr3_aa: CASSVTSGSDTQYF
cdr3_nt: TGTGCCAGCAGCGTGACTAGCGGGAGTGATACGCAGTATTTT

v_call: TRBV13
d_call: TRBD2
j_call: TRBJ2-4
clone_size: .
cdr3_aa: CASSLALAGGKNIQYF
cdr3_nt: TGTGCCAGCAGCTTAGCGCTAGCGGGGGGCAAAAACATTCAGTACTTC

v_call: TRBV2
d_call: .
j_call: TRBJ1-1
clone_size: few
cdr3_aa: CASSEIVNTEAFF
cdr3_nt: TGTGCCAGCAGCGAAATAGTGAACACTGAAGCTTTCTTT

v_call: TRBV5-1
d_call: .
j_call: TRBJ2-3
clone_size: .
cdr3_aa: CASSFTGTDTQYF
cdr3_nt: TGCGCCAGCAGCTTCACAGGCACAGATACGCAGTATTTT

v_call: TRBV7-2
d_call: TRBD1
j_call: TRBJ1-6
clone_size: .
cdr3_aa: CASSLVSGTGYSPLHF
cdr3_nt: TGTGCCAGCAGCTTAGTTTCAGGGACAGGATATTCACCCCTCCACTTT

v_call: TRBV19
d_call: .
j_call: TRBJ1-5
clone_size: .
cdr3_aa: CASSRRVSNQPQHF
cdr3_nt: TGTGCCAGTAGTCGCAGGGTTAGCAATCAGCCCCAGCATTTT

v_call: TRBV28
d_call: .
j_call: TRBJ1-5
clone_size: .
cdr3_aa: CASSLRGVKNQPQHF
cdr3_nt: TGTGCCAGCAGTTTACGGGGGGTCAAAAATCAGCCCCAGCATTTT

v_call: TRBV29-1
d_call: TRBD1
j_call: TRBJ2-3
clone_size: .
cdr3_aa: CSVTGTGTTDTQYF
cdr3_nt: TGCAGCGTAACCGGGACAGGGACCACAGATACGCAGTATTTT

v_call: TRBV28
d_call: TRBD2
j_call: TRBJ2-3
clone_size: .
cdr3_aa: CASSRTSDSTDTQYF
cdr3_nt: TGTGCCAGCAGCAGGACTAGCGATAGCACAGATACGCAGTATTTT

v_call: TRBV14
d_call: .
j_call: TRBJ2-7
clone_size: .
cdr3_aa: CASSHSYEQYF
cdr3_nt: TGTGCCAGCAGCCATTCTTACGAGCAGTACTTC

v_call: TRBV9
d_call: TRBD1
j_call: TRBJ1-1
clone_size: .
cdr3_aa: CASSDGQGGTEAFF
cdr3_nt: TGTGCCAGCAGCGACGGACAGGGAGGGACTGAAGCTTTCTTT

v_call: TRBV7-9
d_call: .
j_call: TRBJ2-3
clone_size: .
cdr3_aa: CASSLSRSRTDTQYF
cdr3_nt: TGTGCCAGCAGCTTGTCCAGGTCCCGCACAGATACGCAGTATTTT

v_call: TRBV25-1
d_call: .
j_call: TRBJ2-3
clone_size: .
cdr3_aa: CASSEYLGESTDTQYF
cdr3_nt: TGTGCCAGCAGTGAATATCTAGGGGAAAGCACAGATACGCAGTATTTT

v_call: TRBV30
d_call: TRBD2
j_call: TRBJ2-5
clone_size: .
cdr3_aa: CAWRLLAGAGETQYF
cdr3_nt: TGTGCCTGGAGATTACTAGCGGGGGCCGGGGAGACCCAGTACTTC

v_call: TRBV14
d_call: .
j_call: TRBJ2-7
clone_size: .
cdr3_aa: CASSQIPGPGSDRYF
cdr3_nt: TGTGCCAGCAGCCAAATACCGGGACCCGGGAGCGACAGGTACTTC

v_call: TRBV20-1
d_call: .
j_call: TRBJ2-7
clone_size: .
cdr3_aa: CSANSNEQYF
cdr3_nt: TGCAGTGCTAACAGCAACGAGCAGTACTTC

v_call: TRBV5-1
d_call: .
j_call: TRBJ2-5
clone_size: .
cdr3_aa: CASSSPSQGRKETQYF
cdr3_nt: TGCGCCAGCAGCTCGCCGTCACAGGGGAGGAAAGAGACCCAGTACTTC

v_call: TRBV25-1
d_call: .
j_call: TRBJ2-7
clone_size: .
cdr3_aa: CASSEYWQGYEQYF
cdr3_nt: TGTGCCAGCAGTGAATATTGGCAGGGGTACGAGCAGTACTTC

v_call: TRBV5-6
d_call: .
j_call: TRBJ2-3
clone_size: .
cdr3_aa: CASSLRMELGTDTQYF
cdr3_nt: TGTGCCAGCAGCTTGCGGATGGAACTAGGGACAGATACGCAGTATTTT

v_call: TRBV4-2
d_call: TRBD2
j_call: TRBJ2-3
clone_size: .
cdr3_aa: CASSQDIGLAGEWGTDTQYF
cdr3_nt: TGTGCCAGCAGCCAAGATATAGGGCTAGCGGGAGAGTGGGGCACAGATACGCAGTATTTT

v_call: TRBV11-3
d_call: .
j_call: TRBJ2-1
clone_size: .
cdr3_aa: CASSPGGNNEQFF
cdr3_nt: TGTGCCAGCAGCCCAGGGGGGAACAATGAGCAGTTCTTC

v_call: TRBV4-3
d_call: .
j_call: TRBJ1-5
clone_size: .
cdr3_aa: CASSQDQARYQPQHF
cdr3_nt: TGCGCCAGCAGCCAAGACCAGGCCCGATATCAGCCCCAGCATTTT

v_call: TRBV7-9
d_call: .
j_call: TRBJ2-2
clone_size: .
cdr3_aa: CASSLGLVVGELFF
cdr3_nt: TGTGCCAGCAGCTTAGGACTAGTGGTGGGGGAGCTGTTTTTT

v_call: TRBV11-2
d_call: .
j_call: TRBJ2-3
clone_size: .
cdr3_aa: CASSGLGGSSTDTQYF
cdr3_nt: TGTGCCAGCAGCGGACTCGGCGGATCTAGCACAGATACGCAGTATTTT

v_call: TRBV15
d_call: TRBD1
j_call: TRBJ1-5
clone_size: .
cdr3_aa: CATSSGDRGLQPQHF
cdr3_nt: TGTGCCACCAGCAGCGGAGACAGGGGGTTACAGCCCCAGCATTTT

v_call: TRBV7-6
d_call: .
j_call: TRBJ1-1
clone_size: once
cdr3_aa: CASSLGRGTRDHTEAFF
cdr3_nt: TGTGCCAGCAGCTTAGGAAGGGGCACGCGGGATCATACTGAAGCTTTCTTT

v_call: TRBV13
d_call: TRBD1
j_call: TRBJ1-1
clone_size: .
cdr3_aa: CASSSRDRGNTEAFF
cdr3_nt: TGTGCCAGCAGCTCACGGGACAGGGGGAACACTGAAGCTTTCTTT

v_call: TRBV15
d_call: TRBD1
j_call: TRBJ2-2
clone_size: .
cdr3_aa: CATRGRQGASGELFF
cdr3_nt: TGTGCCACCAGGGGACGACAGGGGGCCAGCGGGGAGCTGTTTTTT

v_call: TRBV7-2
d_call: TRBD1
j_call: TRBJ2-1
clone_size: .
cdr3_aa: CASSSGDREQFF
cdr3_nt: TGTGCCAGCAGCTCAGGGGACAGGGAGCAGTTCTTC

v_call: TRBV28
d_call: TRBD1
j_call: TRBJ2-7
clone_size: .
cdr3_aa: CASSSPGQGTYEQYF
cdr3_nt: TGTGCCAGCAGTTCGCCGGGACAGGGAACCTACGAGCAGTACTTC

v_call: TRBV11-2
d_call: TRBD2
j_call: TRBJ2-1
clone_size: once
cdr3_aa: CASSPTTLSGIYNEQFF
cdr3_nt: TGTGCCAGCAGCCCAACGACCCTAAGCGGGATTTACAATGAGCAGTTCTTC

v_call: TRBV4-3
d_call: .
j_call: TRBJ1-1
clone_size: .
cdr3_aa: CASSQESGAGTEAFF
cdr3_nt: TGCGCCAGCAGCCAAGAGTCGGGCGCGGGCACTGAAGCTTTCTTT

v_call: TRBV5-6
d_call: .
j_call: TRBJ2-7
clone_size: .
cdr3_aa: CASSSGLNSYEQYF
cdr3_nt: TGTGCCAGCAGCTCGGGACTCAACTCCTACGAGCAGTACTTC

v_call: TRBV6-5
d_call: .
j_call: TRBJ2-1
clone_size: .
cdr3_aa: CASSRTVAYNEQFF
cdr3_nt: TGTGCCAGCAGTCGGACAGTTGCCTACAATGAGCAGTTCTTC

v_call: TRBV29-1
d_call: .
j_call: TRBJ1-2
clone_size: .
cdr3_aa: CSVWKGVTGYTF
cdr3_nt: TGCAGCGTTTGGAAAGGGGTTACTGGCTACACCTTC

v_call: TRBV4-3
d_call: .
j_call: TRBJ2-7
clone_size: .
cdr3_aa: CASSHYRENYEQYF
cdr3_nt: TGCGCCAGCAGCCACTATCGGGAAAACTACGAGCAGTACTTC

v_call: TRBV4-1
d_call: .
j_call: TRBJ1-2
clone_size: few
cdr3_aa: CASSQPARRTYGYTF
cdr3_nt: TGCGCCAGCAGCCAACCGGCCAGGAGGACCTATGGCTACACCTTC

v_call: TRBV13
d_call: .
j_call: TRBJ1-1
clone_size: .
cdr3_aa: CASSLARQEAFF
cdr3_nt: TGTGCCAGCAGCTTAGCCCGACAGGAAGCTTTCTTT

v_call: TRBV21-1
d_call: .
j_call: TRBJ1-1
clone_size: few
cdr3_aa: CASSTQGRGGVVNTEAFF
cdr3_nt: TGTGCCAGCAGCACTCAGGGGAGAGGGGGAGTCGTGAACACTGAAGCTTTCTTT

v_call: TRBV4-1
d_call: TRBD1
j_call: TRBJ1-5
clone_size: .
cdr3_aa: CASSTRTGNQPQHF
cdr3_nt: TGCGCCAGCAGCACCCGGACAGGGAATCAGCCCCAGCATTTT

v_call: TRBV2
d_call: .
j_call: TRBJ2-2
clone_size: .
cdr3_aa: CASSGVAGSGELFF
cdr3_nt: TGTGCCAGCAGTGGAGTTGCGGGTAGCGGGGAGCTGTTTTTT

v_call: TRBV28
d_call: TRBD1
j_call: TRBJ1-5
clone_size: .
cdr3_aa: CASCPGQLLNQPQHF
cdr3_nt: TGTGCCAGCTGCCCGGGACAGCTCCTCAATCAGCCCCAGCATTTT

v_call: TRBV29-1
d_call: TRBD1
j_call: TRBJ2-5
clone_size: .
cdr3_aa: CSVVNWGGQGLGRETQYF
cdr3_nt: TGCAGCGTTGTTAATTGGGGGGGACAGGGGTTAGGGCGAGAGACCCAGTACTTC

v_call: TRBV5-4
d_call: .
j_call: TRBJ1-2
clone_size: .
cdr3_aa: CASSGELQEYGYTF
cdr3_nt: TGTGCCAGCAGCGGGGAACTACAGGAGTATGGCTACACCTTC

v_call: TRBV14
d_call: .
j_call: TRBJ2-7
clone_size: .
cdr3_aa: CASSTSYEQYF
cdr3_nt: TGTGCCAGCAGCACTTCCTACGAGCAGTACTTC

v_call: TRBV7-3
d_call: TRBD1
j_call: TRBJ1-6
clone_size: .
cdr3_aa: CASSSHPGQGSPLHF
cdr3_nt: TGTGCCAGCAGCTCGCATCCGGGACAGGGGTCACCCCTCCACTTT

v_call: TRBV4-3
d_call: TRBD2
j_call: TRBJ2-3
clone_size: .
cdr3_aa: CASSQDSGRGSDTQYF
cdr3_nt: TGCGCCAGCAGCCAAGATAGCGGGAGAGGATCAGATACGCAGTATTTT

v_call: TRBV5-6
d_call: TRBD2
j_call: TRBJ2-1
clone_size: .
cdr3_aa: CASSLGYGGLERYNEQFF
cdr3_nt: TGTGCCAGCAGCTTGGGGTATGGGGGACTAGAAAGGTACAATGAGCAGTTCTTC

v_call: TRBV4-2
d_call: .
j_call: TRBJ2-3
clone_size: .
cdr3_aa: CASSQAGDTDTQYF
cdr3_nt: TGTGCCAGCAGCCAAGCCGGGGACACAGATACGCAGTATTTT

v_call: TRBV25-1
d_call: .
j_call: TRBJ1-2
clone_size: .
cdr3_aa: CASSTAGGYGYTF
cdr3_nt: TGTGCCAGCAGCACAGCTGGTGGCTATGGCTACACCTTC

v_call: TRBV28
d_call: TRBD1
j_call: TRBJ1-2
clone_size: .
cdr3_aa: CASSLVQGARGYTF
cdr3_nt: TGTGCCAGCAGTTTAGTGCAGGGGGCGCGGGGCTACACCTTC

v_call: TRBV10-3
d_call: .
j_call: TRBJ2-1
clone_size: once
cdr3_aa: CAISEGDKIGNEQFF
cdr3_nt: TGTGCCATCAGTGAGGGGGACAAGATCGGCAATGAGCAGTTCTTC

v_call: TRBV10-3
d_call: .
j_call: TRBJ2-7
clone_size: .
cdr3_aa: CAISDPARGFPSYEQYF
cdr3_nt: TGTGCCATCAGTGATCCGGCCAGGGGTTTCCCCTCCTACGAGCAGTACTTC

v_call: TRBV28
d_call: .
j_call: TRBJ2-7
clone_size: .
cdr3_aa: CASSLLQGSGEQYF
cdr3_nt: TGTGCCAGCAGTTTATTGCAGGGGTCGGGGGAGCAGTACTTC